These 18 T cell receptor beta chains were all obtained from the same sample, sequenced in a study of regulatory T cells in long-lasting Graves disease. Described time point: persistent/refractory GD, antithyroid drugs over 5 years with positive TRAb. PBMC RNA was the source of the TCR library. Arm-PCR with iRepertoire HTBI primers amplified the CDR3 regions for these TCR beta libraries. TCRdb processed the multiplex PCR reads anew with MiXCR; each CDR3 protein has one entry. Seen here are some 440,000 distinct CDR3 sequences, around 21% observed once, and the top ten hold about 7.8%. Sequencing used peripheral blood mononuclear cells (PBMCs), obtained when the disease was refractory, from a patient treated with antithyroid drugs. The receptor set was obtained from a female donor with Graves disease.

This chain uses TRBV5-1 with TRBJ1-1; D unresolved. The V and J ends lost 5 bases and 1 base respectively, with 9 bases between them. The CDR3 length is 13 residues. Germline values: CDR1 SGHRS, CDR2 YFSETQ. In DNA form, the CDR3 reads TGCGCCAGCAGACTCGTCTCGAACACTGAAGCTTTCTTT. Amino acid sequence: CASRLVSNTEAFF. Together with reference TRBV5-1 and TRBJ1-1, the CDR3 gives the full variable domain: KAGVTQTPRYLIKTRGQQVTLSCSPISGHRSVSWYQQTPGQGLQFLFEYFSETQRNKGNFPGRFSGRQFSNSRSEMNVSTLELGDSALYLCASRLVSNTEAFFGQGTRLTVV.

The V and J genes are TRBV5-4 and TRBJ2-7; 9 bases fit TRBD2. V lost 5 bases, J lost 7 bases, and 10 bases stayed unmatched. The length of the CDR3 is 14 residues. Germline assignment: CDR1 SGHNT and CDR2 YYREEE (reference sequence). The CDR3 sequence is CASRSSGLASEQYF. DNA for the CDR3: TGTGCCAGCAGATCCTCAGGACTAGCGAGTGAGCAGTACTTC.

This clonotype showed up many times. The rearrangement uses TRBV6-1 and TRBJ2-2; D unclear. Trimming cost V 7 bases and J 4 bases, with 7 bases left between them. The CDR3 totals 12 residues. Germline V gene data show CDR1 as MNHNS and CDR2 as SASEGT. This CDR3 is CASTKGTGELFF. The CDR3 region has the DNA TGTGCCAGCACCAAGGGCACCGGGGAGCTGTTTTTT.

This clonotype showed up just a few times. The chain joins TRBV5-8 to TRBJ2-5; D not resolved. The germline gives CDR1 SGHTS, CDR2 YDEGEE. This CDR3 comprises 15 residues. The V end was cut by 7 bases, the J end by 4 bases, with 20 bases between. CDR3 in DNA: TGTGCCAGCCGATTACTCGGGCCGAGAGTAGAGACCCAGTACTTC. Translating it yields CASRLLGPRVETQYF.

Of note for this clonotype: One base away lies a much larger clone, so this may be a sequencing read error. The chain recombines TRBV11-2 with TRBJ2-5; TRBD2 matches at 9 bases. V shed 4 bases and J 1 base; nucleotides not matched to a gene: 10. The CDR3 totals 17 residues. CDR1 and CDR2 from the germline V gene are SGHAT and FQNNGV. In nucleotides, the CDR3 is TGTGCCAGCAGCTCTGGGACTAGCAGGAGACTCCAAGAGACCCAGTACTTC. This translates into CASSSGTSRRLQETQYF.

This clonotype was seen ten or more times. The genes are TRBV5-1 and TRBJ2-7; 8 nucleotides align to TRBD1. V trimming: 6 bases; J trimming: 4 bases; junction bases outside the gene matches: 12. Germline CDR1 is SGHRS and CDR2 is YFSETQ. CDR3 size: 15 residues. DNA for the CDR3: TGCGCCAGCAACCCCGGGACAGGATTTCGATACGAGCAGTACTTC. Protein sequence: CASNPGTGFRYEQYF.

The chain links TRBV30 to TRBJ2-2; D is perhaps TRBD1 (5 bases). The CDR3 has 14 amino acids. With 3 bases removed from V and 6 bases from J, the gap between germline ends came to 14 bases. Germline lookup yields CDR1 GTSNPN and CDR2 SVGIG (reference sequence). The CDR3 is CAWSVTALAGELFF. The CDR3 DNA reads TGTGCCTGGAGCGTGACAGCTTTAGCCGGGGAGCTGTTTTTT. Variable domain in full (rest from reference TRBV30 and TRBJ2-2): SQTIHQWPATLVQPVGSPLSLECTVEGTSNPNLYWYRQAAGRGLQLLFYSVGIGQISSEVPQNLSASRPQDRQFILSSKKLLLSDSGFYLCAWSVTALAGELFFGEGSRLTVL.

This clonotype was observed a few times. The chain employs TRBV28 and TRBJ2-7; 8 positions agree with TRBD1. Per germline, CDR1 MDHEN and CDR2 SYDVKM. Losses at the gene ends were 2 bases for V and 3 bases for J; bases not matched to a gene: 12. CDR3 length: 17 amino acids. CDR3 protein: CASSLLGLSDRVYEQYF. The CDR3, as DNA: TGTGCCAGCAGTTTACTTGGCCTATCGGACAGGGTCTACGAGCAGTACTTC.

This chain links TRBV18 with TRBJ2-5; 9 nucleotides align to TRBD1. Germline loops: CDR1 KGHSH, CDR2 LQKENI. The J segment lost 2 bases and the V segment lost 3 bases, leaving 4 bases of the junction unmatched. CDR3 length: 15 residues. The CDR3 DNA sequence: TGTGCCAGCTCACCCCCGGGACAGGGTCAAGAGACCCAGTACTTC. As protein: CASSPPGQGQETQYF. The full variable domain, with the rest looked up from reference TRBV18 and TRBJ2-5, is NAGVMQNPRHLVRRRGQEARLRCSPMKGHSHVYWYRQLPEEGLKFMVYLQKENIIDESGMPKERFSAEFPKEGPSILRIQQVVRGDSAAYFCASSPPGQGQETQYFGPGTRLLVL.

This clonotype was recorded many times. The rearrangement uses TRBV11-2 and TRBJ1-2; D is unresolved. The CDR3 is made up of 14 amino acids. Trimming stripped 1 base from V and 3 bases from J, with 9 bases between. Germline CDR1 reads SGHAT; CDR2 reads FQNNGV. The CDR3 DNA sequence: TGTGCCAGCAGCTTAGGTCCAGGCGACTATGGCTACACCTTC. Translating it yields CASSLGPGDYGYTF. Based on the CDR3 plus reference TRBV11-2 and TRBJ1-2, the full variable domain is EAGVAQSPRYKIIEKRQSVAFWCNPISGHATLYWYQQILGQGPKLLIQFQNNGVVDDSQLPKDRFSAERLKGVDSTLKIQPAKLEDSAVYLCASSLGPGDYGYTFGSGTRLTVV.

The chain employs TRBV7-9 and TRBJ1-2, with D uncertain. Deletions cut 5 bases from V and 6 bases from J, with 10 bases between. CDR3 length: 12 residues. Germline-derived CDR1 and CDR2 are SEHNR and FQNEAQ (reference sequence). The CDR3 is CASSPDPHGYTF. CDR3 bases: TGTGCCAGCAGCCCCGACCCCCATGGCTACACCTTC.

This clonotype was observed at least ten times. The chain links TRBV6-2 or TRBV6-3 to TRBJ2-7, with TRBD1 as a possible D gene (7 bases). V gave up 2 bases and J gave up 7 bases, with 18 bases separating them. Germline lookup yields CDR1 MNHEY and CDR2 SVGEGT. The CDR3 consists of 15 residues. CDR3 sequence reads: CASSYGGTAYREQYF. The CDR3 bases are TGTGCCAGCAGTTACGGGGGGACAGCCTATCGGGAGCAGTACTTC.

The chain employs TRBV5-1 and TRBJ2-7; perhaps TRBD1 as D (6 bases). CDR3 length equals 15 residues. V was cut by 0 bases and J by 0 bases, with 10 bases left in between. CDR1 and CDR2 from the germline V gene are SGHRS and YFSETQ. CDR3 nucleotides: TGCGCCAGCAGCTTGGCTCAGGGGCTCTCCTACGAGCAGTACTTC. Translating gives CASSLAQGLSYEQYF.

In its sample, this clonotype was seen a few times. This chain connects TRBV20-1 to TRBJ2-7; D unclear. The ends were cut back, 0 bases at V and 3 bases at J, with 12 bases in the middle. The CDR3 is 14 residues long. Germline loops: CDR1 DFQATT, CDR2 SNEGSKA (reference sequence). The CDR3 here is CSARDPVSHYEQYF. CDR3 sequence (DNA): TGCAGTGCTAGAGATCCGGTCTCTCACTACGAGCAGTACTTC.

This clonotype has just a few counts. The CDR3 region is CASSQGTGIDQPQHF. The DNA for the CDR3 is TGCGCCAGCAGCCAGGGTACGGGGATCGATCAGCCCCAGCATTTT. The rearrangement uses TRBV4-1 and TRBJ1-5; D is uncertain. Trimming pared 3 bases from V and 5 bases from J, leaving 14 bases between. The V gene's germline CDR1 is MGHRA and CDR2 YSYEKL. This CDR3 is built from 15 residues.

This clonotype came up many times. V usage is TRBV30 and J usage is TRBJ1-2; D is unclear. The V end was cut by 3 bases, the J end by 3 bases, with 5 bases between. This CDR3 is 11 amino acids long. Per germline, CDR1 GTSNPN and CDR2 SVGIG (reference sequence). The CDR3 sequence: CAWRAYYGYTF. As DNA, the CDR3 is TGTGCCTGGAGGGCCTACTATGGCTACACCTTC. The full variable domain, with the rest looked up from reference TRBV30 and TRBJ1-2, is SQTIHQWPATLVQPVGSPLSLECTVEGTSNPNLYWYRQAAGRGLQLLFYSVGIGQISSEVPQNLSASRPQDRQFILSSKKLLLSDSGFYLCAWRAYYGYTFGSGTRLTVV.

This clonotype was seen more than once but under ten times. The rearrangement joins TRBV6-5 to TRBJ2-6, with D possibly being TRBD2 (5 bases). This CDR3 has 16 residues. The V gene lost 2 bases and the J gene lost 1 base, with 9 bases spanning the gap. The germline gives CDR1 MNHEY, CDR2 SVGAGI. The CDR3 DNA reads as TGTGCCAGCAGTTACCCCGGGGAGTCTGGGGCCAACGTCCTGACTTTC. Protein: CASSYPGESGANVLTF.

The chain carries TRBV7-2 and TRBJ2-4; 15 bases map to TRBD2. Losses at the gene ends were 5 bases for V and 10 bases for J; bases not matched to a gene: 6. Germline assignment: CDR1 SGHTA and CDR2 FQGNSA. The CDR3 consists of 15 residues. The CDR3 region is CASSRTSGRVLIQYF. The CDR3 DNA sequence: TGTGCCAGCAGCCGGACTAGCGGGAGGGTACTAATTCAGTACTTC.